The next 30 T cell receptor beta chains were all read from a single sample in a study of cytotoxic CD8 clonotypes in ibrutinib-treated CLL. The repertoire was sequenced with immunoSEQ multiplex PCR; TCRdb's copy has only in-frame clones and lacks some. Of approximately 210,000 clones in the sample, roughly 72% were seen once. The sample in question was PBMCs, obtained after 24 months of ibrutinib treatment. All receptors derive from a human donor with chronic lymphocytic leukemia.

The chain couples TRBV7-8 to TRBJ2-2; 7 bases map to TRBD2. V shed 5 bases and J 4 bases; nucleotides not matched to a gene: 10. The CDR3 is made up of 16 amino acids. Germline loops: CDR1 SGHVS, CDR2 FQNEAQ. The CDR3 loop reads CASSLGRTRGTGELFF. The CDR3 DNA sequence: TGTGCCAGCAGCCTCGGGAGGACGCGAGGCACCGGGGAGCTGTTTTTT.

The chain employs TRBV2 and TRBJ1-2, with TRBD1 matching over 9 bases. V dropped 7 bases and J dropped 4; count of bases not matched to a gene: 10. The CDR3 is made up of 15 amino acids. Per the germline V gene, CDR1 is SNHLY and CDR2 is FYNNEI. CDR3 DNA: TGTGCCAGCATTCCGGGACAGGGCTTGGGCTATGGCTACACCTTC. Translation gives CASIPGQGLGYGYTF.

The rearrangement joins TRBV4-3 to TRBJ2-2; possibly TRBD1 for D (6 bases). Germline loops: CDR1 LGHNA, CDR2 YSLEER. CDR3 length equals 16 residues. V lost 4 bases to trimming and J lost 6 bases, with 18 bases between them. CDR3 amino acids: CASSPRTDSWAGELFF. CDR3 bases: TGCGCCAGCAGCCCGAGGACAGATTCATGGGCCGGGGAGCTGTTTTTT.

The chain is built from TRBV11-1 and TRBJ2-5; 7 nucleotides line up with TRBD1. Losses at the gene ends were 3 bases for V and 5 bases for J; bases not matched to a gene: 6. The germline V gene has CDR1 SGHAT and CDR2 FQDESV (reference sequence). The CDR3 totals 14 residues. The CDR3 sequence: CASSLTGYGETQYF. The DNA for the CDR3 is TGTGCCAGCAGCTTGACAGGGTACGGGGAGACCCAGTACTTC.

This clone has a handful of counts. V and J are TRBV4-2 and TRBJ2-2; unclear D gene. Per the germline V gene, CDR1 is LGHNA and CDR2 is YNFKEQ. The CDR3 loop spans 15 amino acids. Trimming removed 0 bases from V and 1 base from J, with 6 bases in between. The CDR3 here is CASSQEWQNTGELFF. CDR3 in DNA: TGTGCCAGCAGCCAAGAGTGGCAGAACACCGGGGAGCTGTTTTTT.

This chain connects TRBV9 to TRBJ2-2; weak D call: TRBD2 (5 bases). CDR3 length: 18 amino acids. Germline V lookup: CDR1 SGDLS, CDR2 YYNGEE. Trimming took off 0 bases at V and 2 bases at J, with 17 bases between the two ends. CDR3 in amino acids: CASSVALERPYNTGELFF. The CDR3 DNA sequence: TGTGCCAGCAGCGTAGCTCTCGAGCGGCCCTATAACACCGGGGAGCTGTTTTTT. Full variable domain (missing parts from reference TRBV9 and TRBJ2-2): DSGVTQTPKHLITATGQRVTLRCSPRSGDLSVYWYQQSLDQGLQFLIQYYNGEERAKGNILERFSAQQFPDLHSELNLSSLELGDSALYFCASSVALERPYNTGELFFGEGSRLTVL.

The genes are TRBV4-3 and TRBJ1-5, with a tentative D call TRBD1 (5 bases). The CDR3 runs to 14 residues. The germline gives CDR1 LGHNA, CDR2 YSLEER. V dropped 0 bases and J dropped 4 bases, with 7 bases sitting between them. The CDR3 DNA sequence: TGCGCCAGCAGCCAAGACAGGGCAAATCAGCCCCAGCATTTT. Its translation: CASSQDRANQPQHF.

The chain joins TRBV6-5 to TRBJ1-1, with D possibly matching TRBD1 (5 bases). CDR3 length equals 13 residues. V was pared by 2 bases and J by 6 bases, with 10 bases between. The germline V gene has CDR1 MNHEY and CDR2 SVGAGI. The CDR3 here is CASSYGAGPEAFF. CDR3 nucleotides: TGTGCCAGCAGTTACGGGGCGGGACCTGAAGCTTTCTTT.

The CDR3 reads CASSYSEGFEQYF. The CDR3 DNA follows: TGTGCCAGCAGTTACTCAGAGGGTTTTGAGCAGTACTTC. The chain is built from TRBV6-5 and TRBJ2-7; a possible D gene is TRBD2 (5 bases). Trimming took 0 bases from V and 7 from J, leaving 10 bases between them. Germline lookup yields CDR1 MNHEY and CDR2 SVGAGI. CDR3 size: 13 residues.

The chain combines TRBV5-1 with TRBJ2-7, with D perhaps TRBD2 (5 bases). CDR3 length: 13 residues. Germline V gene lookup returns CDR1 SGHRS and CDR2 YFSETQ. The V end was cut by 6 bases, the J end by 0 bases, with 10 bases between. In nucleotides, the CDR3 is TGCGCCAGCAAAACGGGAAGCTCCTACGAGCAGTACTTC. It codes for CASKTGSSYEQYF.

This chain links TRBV9 with TRBJ2-5, with D perhaps TRBD1 (6 bases). CDR1 and CDR2 from the germline V gene are SGDLS and YYNGEE. V was shortened by 4 bases and J by 3 bases, with 19 bases between the two germline ends. CDR3 size: 16 residues. The CDR3 DNA reads TGTGCCAGCAGCTCCAACTGGGGGCAGAACGAAGAGACCCAGTACTTC. Amino acid sequence: CASSSNWGQNEETQYF.

J is TRBJ1-2 and V is TRBV19, with 7 bases lining up with TRBD1. Germline V gene data show CDR1 as LNHDA and CDR2 as SQIVND (reference sequence). The CDR3 runs 16 residues. Unmatched junction bases numbered 11, after V lost 7 bases and J lost 0 bases. DNA of the CDR3: TGTGCCAGTAACCCACACCGGGACAGAACTAACTATGGCTACACCTTC. Translation gives CASNPHRDRTNYGYTF.

The chain is built from TRBV7-2 and TRBJ2-7; either TRBD1 or TRBD2 may supply D (5 bases each). The germline V gene has CDR1 SGHTA and CDR2 FQGNSA. V was shortened by 1 base and J by 6 bases, with 19 bases between the two germline ends. The CDR3 is 16 amino acids. The DNA of the CDR3 is TGTGCCAGCAGCTTAGATTCAGGGAGCAGCGCAGTCGAGCAGTACTTC. Protein sequence: CASSLDSGSSAVEQYF.

The chain recombines TRBV4-3 with TRBJ2-3, with 10 bases that match TRBD2. In germline, CDR1 is LGHNA, CDR2 YSLEER. The V gene end was trimmed by 1 base and the J gene end by 2 bases; junction bases not matched to a gene: 3. The CDR3 sequence is 16 residues long. CDR3 DNA: TGCGCCAGCAGCCAAGTCCTAGCGGGAGCCACAGATACGCAGTATTTT. It encodes CASSQVLAGATDTQYF.

This chain connects TRBV5-1 to TRBJ1-1; 7 nucleotides line up with TRBD1. This CDR3 is built from 14 residues. Germline assignment: CDR1 SGHRS and CDR2 YFSETQ. The V gene end was trimmed by 5 bases and the J gene end by 0 bases; junction bases not matched to a gene: 4. The CDR3: CASRQGPMNTEAFF. DNA for the CDR3: TGCGCCAGCAGACAGGGGCCAATGAACACTGAAGCTTTCTTT.

The rearrangement links TRBV5-1 to TRBJ1-4; the D gene is possibly TRBD1 (5 bases). This CDR3 is 15 amino acids long. The germline gives CDR1 SGHRS, CDR2 YFSETQ. V lost 0 bases and J 6 bases, leaving 12 bases between the germline ends. This CDR3 is CASSLVWQGDEKLFF. CDR3 DNA: TGCGCCAGCAGCTTGGTATGGCAGGGAGATGAAAAACTGTTTTTT. Based on the CDR3 plus reference TRBV5-1 and TRBJ1-4, the full variable domain is KAGVTQTPRYLIKTRGQQVTLSCSPISGHRSVSWYQQTPGQGLQFLFEYFSETQRNKGNFPGRFSGRQFSNSRSEMNVSTLELGDSALYLCASSLVWQGDEKLFFGSGTQLSVL.

This clone was seen a single time. This chain uses TRBV9 with TRBJ2-3; D remains unclear. From germline, CDR1 is SGDLS and CDR2 YYNGEE. The CDR3 covers 14 residues. V was pared by 2 bases and J by 9 bases, with 16 bases between. The CDR3 protein is CASSVHYDHVTQYF. As DNA, the CDR3 is TGTGCCAGCAGCGTCCACTACGACCATGTCACGCAGTATTTT.

This clone is a singleton in its sample. CDR3 coding DNA: TGTGCCAGCAAACCGGGACCAAGCACAGATACGCAGTATTTT. This encodes CASKPGPSTDTQYF. This chain links TRBV11-3 with TRBJ2-3; D is tentatively TRBD1 or TRBD2 (5 bases each). The CDR3 consists of 14 residues. The V and J ends lost 7 bases and 0 bases respectively, with 11 bases between them. Looked up from germline, CDR1 is SGHNT and CDR2 is YENEEA.

V is TRBV4-1 and J is TRBJ2-5, with 11 positions matching TRBD2. The CDR3 length is 18 residues. Germline CDR1 is MGHRA and CDR2 is YSYEKL. V lost 0 bases and J lost 4; bases outside the gene matches: 10. In nucleotides, the CDR3 is TGCGCCAGCAGCCAAGAGAGGCCGGGACTAGCGGAGCGAGAGACCCAGTACTTC. Translation: CASSQERPGLAERETQYF.

This clone was found a few times. The chain recombines TRBV27 with TRBJ2-2; TRBD2 aligns across 13 bases. CDR1 is MNHEY and CDR2 is SMNVEV in the germline V gene (reference sequence). This CDR3 is 16 amino acids long. V shed 6 bases, J shed 6 bases, and the junction held 7 bases outside the gene matches. The DNA for the CDR3 is TGTGCCAGCAGCCGTACTAGCGGGAGGGTCGCCGGGGAGCTGTTTTTT. Translation: CASSRTSGRVAGELFF.

The sample holds one count of this clone. V usage is TRBV6-6 and J usage is TRBJ2-1; D remains ambiguous. The germline V gene has CDR1 MNHNY and CDR2 SVGAGI (reference sequence). The CDR3 runs 12 residues. Trimming removed 7 bases from V and 9 bases from J, with 13 bases in between. CDR3 amino acids: CASTDPLGEQFF. CDR3 bases: TGTGCCAGCACAGACCCTCTCGGTGAGCAGTTCTTC.

This clone was counted only a few times. The chain employs TRBV5-4 and TRBJ1-2, with D possibly TRBD1 on 5 matching bases. The germline V gene encodes CDR1 SGHNT and CDR2 YYREEE (reference sequence). The CDR3 contains 14 residues. V gave up 1 base and J gave up 2 bases, with 9 bases separating them. CDR3 loop: CASSLRAGNYGYTF. DNA for the CDR3: TGTGCCAGCAGCTTGAGAGCAGGGAACTATGGCTACACCTTC.

The V and J genes are TRBV7-2 and TRBJ1-4; no reliable D call. CDR3 size: 15 residues. Germline V CDR1 and CDR2: SGHTA, FQGNSA. Trimming removed 1 base from V and 7 bases from J, with 13 bases in between. The CDR3 DNA reads as TGTGCCAGCAGCTTAGTGAGGGTGTCAGGTGAAAAACTGTTTTTT. It encodes CASSLVRVSGEKLFF.

The rearrangement uses TRBV5-1 and TRBJ1-2; possible D gene TRBD1, 5 bases. The germline V gene has CDR1 SGHRS and CDR2 YFSETQ. V dropped 2 bases and J dropped 6 bases, with 14 bases sitting between them. The CDR3 extends over 14 amino acids. The CDR3 bases are TGCGCCAGCAGCTTCGAACCGCCGGGGGATGGCTACACCTTC. Its protein is CASSFEPPGDGYTF.

The chain has TRBV5-1 and TRBJ1-3; no definite D call. The CDR3 loop spans 15 amino acids. Germline V lookup: CDR1 SGHRS, CDR2 YFSETQ. Trimming stripped 0 bases from V and 2 bases from J, with 9 bases between. In DNA form, the CDR3 reads TGCGCCAGCAGCTTGGGTCCGGAGACTGGAAACACCATATATTTT. Protein product: CASSLGPETGNTIYF.

The J gene is TRBJ1-2, the V gene TRBV5-6; tentatively, D is TRBD1 (5 bases). V lost 1 base, J lost 7 bases, and 17 bases lay in between. Germline CDR1 and CDR2: SGHDT and YYEEEE. The CDR3 contains 15 residues. The DNA of the CDR3 is TGTGCCAGCAGCTTGACCGTCGGGACGATTGGTGGCTACACCTTC. Translated, it gives CASSLTVGTIGGYTF. Variable domain in full (rest from reference TRBV5-6 and TRBJ1-2): DAGVTQSPTHLIKTRGQQVTLRCSPKSGHDTVSWYQQALGQGPQFIFQYYEEEERQRGNFPDRFSGHQFPNYSSELNVNALLLGDSALYLCASSLTVGTIGGYTFGSGTRLTVV.

The genes are TRBV18 and TRBJ1-4; D unclear. Germline-derived CDR1 and CDR2 are KGHSH and LQKENI. This CDR3 comprises 11 residues. V was pared by 6 bases and J by 8 bases, with 7 bases between. The CDR3 loop is CASSFQEKLFF. The DNA for the CDR3 is TGTGCCAGCTCTTTTCAGGAAAAACTGTTTTTT. The full variable domain, with the rest looked up from reference TRBV18 and TRBJ1-4, is NAGVMQNPRHLVRRRGQEARLRCSPMKGHSHVYWYRQLPEEGLKFMVYLQKENIIDESGMPKERFSAEFPKEGPSILRIQQVVRGDSAAYFCASSFQEKLFFGSGTQLSVL.

The chain uses TRBV5-4 and TRBJ2-7; a possible D gene is TRBD2 (6 bases). CDR1 is SGHNT and CDR2 is YYREEE in the germline V gene (reference sequence). The CDR3 consists of 13 residues. V lost 6 bases, J lost 2 bases, and 12 bases lay in between. The DNA of the CDR3 is TGTGCCAGCAAGGGAGGAGGGCCCTACGAGCAGTACTTC. Amino acid sequence: CASKGGGPYEQYF.

The rearrangement links TRBV18 to TRBJ2-3; 10 bases match TRBD1. Germline V gene lookup returns CDR1 KGHSH and CDR2 LQKENI. V lost 4 bases and J lost 1; bases outside the gene matches: 5. CDR3 length: 16 amino acids. This CDR3 is CASSRTGTGGTDTQYF. DNA for the CDR3: TGTGCCAGCTCACGAACCGGGACAGGGGGCACAGATACGCAGTATTTT.

The chain has TRBV27 and TRBJ1-1; a possible D gene is TRBD1 (6 bases). V was trimmed by 6 bases and J by 2 bases, leaving 13 bases between them. The CDR3 is 14 residues long. From germline, CDR1 is MNHEY and CDR2 SMNVEV (reference sequence). Here the CDR3 DNA reads TGTGCCAGCAGAATAAACAGGGTTAACACTGAAGCTTTCTTT. Protein: CASRINRVNTEAFF.